Listed below are T cell receptor beta chains from one sample, sequenced in a study of metastatic and nonmetastatic thyroid tumors. TCRdb reprocessed the PCR reads via MiXCR. The repertoire holds around 7,100 clones, with around 29% as singletons. Sequencing was done on a sample of adjacent normal tissue. These receptors came from a female donor with papillary thyroid cancer or a benign thyroid nodule (not recorded which). Some clones in this sample may be carry-over from other donors' samples. CDR3s include the opening cysteine and the closing phenylalanine or tryptophan. The D gene is left open where the match is weak. Clone size appears in some rows only: once, few, many, or a class for an expanded clone.

j_gene | d_gene | len | abundance | v_gene | CDR3nt | CDR3aa
TRBJ1-1 | . | 11 | few | TRBV6-1 | TGTGCCAGCAGTAGGGACAACGAAGCTTTCTTT | CASSRDNEAFF
TRBJ2-7 | . | 14 | . | TRBV6-1 | TGTGCCAGCAGTCCCCGGTCCCCACCCTACGAGCAGTACTTC | CASSPRSPPYEQYF
TRBJ1-6 | . | 14 | . | TRBV6-1 | TGTGCCAGCAGCTTGGGGGGTGGGGATTCACCCCTCCACTTT | CASSLGGGDSPLHF
TRBJ2-3 | . | 15 | few | TRBV12-3/TRBV12-4 | TGTGCCAGCAGTGTACAGGGTGGAAGCACAGATACGCAGTATTTT | CASSVQGGSTDTQYF
TRBJ2-3 | . | 15 | . | TRBV27 | TGTGCCAGCAGTTTCTCCGGGGTCAGCACAGATACGCAGTATTTT | CASSFSGVSTDTQYF
TRBJ2-7 | . | 12 | many | TRBV7-9 | TGTGCCAGCAGCTCGGACTTCTACGAGCAGTACTTC | CASSSDFYEQYF
TRBJ2-7 | . | 15 | . | TRBV30 | TGTGCCTGGAGCAAGGGACCGGGCCCAGCCTACGAGCAGTACTTC | CAWSKGPGPAYEQYF
TRBJ1-2 | TRBD1 | 14 | . | TRBV5-1 | TGCGCCAGCAGCTCGGGACAGGGTTTAGGTGGCTACACCTTC | CASSSGQGLGGYTF
TRBJ2-3 | . | 12 | few | TRBV6-1 | TGTGCCAGCAGTTCCCCGGGAGATACGCAGTATTTT | CASSSPGDTQYF
TRBJ1-2 | . | 16 | medium-sized | TRBV30 | TGTGCCTGGAGTGTAACGAATTCGGGACAAAACTATGGCTACACCTTC | CAWSVTNSGQNYGYTF
TRBJ2-7 | TRBD1 | 15 | few | TRBV27 | TGTGCCAGCAGTTTAACGGGACAGGGCGCCTACGAGCAGTACTTC | CASSLTGQGAYEQYF
TRBJ1-1 | . | 13 | medium-sized | TRBV19 | TGTGCCAGTAGTATTAATCCAGACACTGAAGCTTTCTTT | CASSINPDTEAFF
TRBJ1-2 | TRBD1 | 15 | . | TRBV7-2 | TGTGCCAGCAGCTTATCGGGAAGGGGGCTGGGAGGCTACACCTTC | CASSLSGRGLGGYTF
TRBJ2-3 | . | 15 | few | TRBV6-1 | TGTGCCAGCAGTGACCGGGGAGGAGTCACAGATACGCAGTATTTT | CASSDRGGVTDTQYF
TRBJ1-6 | . | 14 | . | TRBV28 | TGTGCCAGCAGTACGGGGAGATCTAATTCACCACTGCACTTT | CASSTGRSNSPLHF
TRBJ2-7 | . | 15 | . | TRBV2 | TGTGCCAGCAGTGACGGGATGGTCCTCCCGGGCGAGCGGTACTTC | CASSDGMVLPGERYF
TRBJ2-7 | . | 14 | few | TRBV6-1 | TGTGCCGCAACCGTTCCATGGCGTACCTACGAGCAGTACTTC | CAATVPWRTYEQYF
TRBJ1-4 | . | 18 | once | TRBV11-3 | TGTGCCAGCAGCTTAGAGACAGGTGCCTTTGCAACTAATGAAAAACTGTTTTTT | CASSLETGAFATNEKLFF
TRBJ1-1 | TRBD1 | 14 | . | TRBV12-3/TRBV12-4 | TGTGCCAGCATTGCCCGGACAGGGGTTACTGAAGCTTTCTTT | CASIARTGVTEAFF
TRBJ1-2 | . | 15 | few | TRBV28 | TGTGCCAGCAGTGCGGGACAATCCCAAGTGGAGGGCTACACCTTC | CASSAGQSQVEGYTF
TRBJ1-3 | TRBD1 | 15 | few | TRBV6-1 | TGTGCCAGCAGTGATACAGGGGCCTCTGGAAACACCATATATTTT | CASSDTGASGNTIYF
TRBJ1-5 | . | 13 | . | TRBV27 | TGTGCCAGCAGTTTATCGGTCAATCAGCCCCAGCATTTT | CASSLSVNQPQHF
TRBJ1-2 | . | 14 | . | TRBV28 | TGTGCCAGCAGTTTAAGGGTGTCTAACTATGGCTACACCTTC | CASSLRVSNYGYTF
TRBJ2-7 | . | 10 | medium-sized | TRBV28 | TGTGCCAGCAGTTTCGGCCGGCAGTACTTC | CASSFGRQYF
TRBJ1-2 | . | 14 | . | TRBV19 | TGTGCCAGTGGCCTCGGGGCGCGAGGCTATGGCTACACCTTC | CASGLGARGYGYTF
TRBJ1-1 | TRBD1 | 15 | . | TRBV6-2/TRBV6-3 | TGTGCCAGCAGTTACCCAGGACAGGTTTCGGCTGAAGCTTTCTTT | CASSYPGQVSAEAFF
TRBJ2-3 | TRBD2 | 15 | medium-sized | TRBV2 | TGTGCCAGCAGTGGGACTAGCGGGAGGGCAGATACGCAGTATTTT | CASSGTSGRADTQYF
TRBJ2-7 | TRBD1 | 14 | . | TRBV27 | TGTGCCAGCAGTTTATTGGACAGGGTCCACGAGCAGTACTTC | CASSLLDRVHEQYF